These 32 T cell receptor beta chains were sequenced from one sample in a study of blood T cell repertoires in COVID-19. The table came from immunoSEQ multiplex PCR; TCRdb's copy has only in-frame clones and leaves some out. The sample has around 140,000 clones; 80% are singletons. The specimen was peripheral blood. The receptors shown here come from a man between 65 and 85 years old who had recovered from COVID-19.

The chain has TRBV19 and TRBJ2-2; weak D call: TRBD1 (5 bases). The CDR3 has 13 amino acids. Trimming took off 7 bases at V and 8 bases at J, with 14 bases between the two ends. Germline-derived CDR1 and CDR2 are LNHDA and SQIVND (reference sequence). The CDR3 loop reads CASKAIGDGELFF. DNA for the CDR3: TGTGCCAGTAAAGCAATAGGGGATGGGGAGCTGTTTTTT.

This sequence joins TRBV13 and TRBJ2-7, with 7 bases that match TRBD2. V shed 5 bases and J 5 bases; nucleotides not matched to a gene: 12. CDR1 PRHDT and CDR2 FYEKMQ come from the germline V gene (reference sequence). The CDR3 runs 15 residues. The CDR3 nucleotides are TGTGCCAGCAGCCTCCGGGCCGCGGGAGCCGACGAGCAGTACTTC. This codes for CASSLRAAGADEQYF.

The gene calls are TRBV27 and TRBJ2-1, with 7 bases identical to TRBD1. The CDR3 spans 13 residues. CDR1 is MNHEY, CDR2 SMNVEV, per germline (reference sequence). V was pared by 8 bases and J by 6 bases, with 7 bases of the junction left unmatched. This CDR3 is CASSGQSRNEQFF. The CDR3 DNA reads as TGTGCCAGCTCGGGACAGAGCCGCAATGAGCAGTTCTTC.

The chain is built from TRBV9 and TRBJ2-7, with 11 nucleotides matching TRBD1. The V gene's germline CDR1 is SGDLS and CDR2 YYNGEE. The CDR3 length is 15 residues. Unmatched junction bases numbered 3, after V lost 0 bases and J lost 4 bases. The CDR3 bases are TGTGCCAGCAGCGTAGCTGGGACAGGGGGGTACGAGCAGTACTTC. It specifies CASSVAGTGGYEQYF.

V gene TRBV11-2 combines with J gene TRBJ2-1, with D possibly TRBD2 on 6 matching bases. Germline values: CDR1 SGHAT, CDR2 FQNNGV. The CDR3 spans 14 residues. V lost 3 bases and J 8 bases, leaving 14 bases between the germline ends. The CDR3 spells CASSLGTPRDEQFF. CDR3 DNA: TGTGCCAGCAGCTTGGGGACTCCCAGGGATGAGCAGTTCTTC.

The chain links TRBV5-6 to TRBJ2-7, with TRBD1 matching over 9 bases. Germline V gene sequence: CDR1 SGHDT, CDR2 YYEEEE. The junction had 7 bases not matched to a gene; V was cut back by 2 bases and J by 4 bases. The CDR3 totals 15 residues. CDR3 nucleotide sequence: TGTGCCAGCAGCTTCGTGGGACAGGGTTGGTACGAGCAGTACTTC. This gives the protein CASSFVGQGWYEQYF. Full variable domain (rest looked up from reference TRBV5-6 and TRBJ2-7): DAGVTQSPTHLIKTRGQQVTLRCSPKSGHDTVSWYQQALGQGPQFIFQYYEEEERQRGNFPDRFSGHQFPNYSSELNVNALLLGDSALYLCASSFVGQGWYEQYFGPGTRLTVT.

The J gene is TRBJ1-2, the V gene TRBV6-1; possibly TRBD1 for D (6 bases). V lost 3 bases, J lost 4 bases, and 12 bases lay in between. The germline V gene encodes CDR1 MNHNS and CDR2 SASEGT. This CDR3 contains 14 residues. Here the CDR3 DNA reads TGTGCCAGCAGTGACGGAGGGGGGGCCTATGGCTACACCTTC. Amino acid sequence: CASSDGGGAYGYTF.

The V and J genes are TRBV4-1 and TRBJ2-3; the match to TRBD2 covers 15 bases. This CDR3 is 16 amino acids long. The V gene end was trimmed by 3 bases and the J gene end by 4 bases; junction bases not matched to a gene: 2. The V gene's germline CDR1 is MGHRA and CDR2 YSYEKL. CDR3 DNA: TGCGCCAGCAGCCAGGGACTAGCGGGAGGTCCAGATACGCAGTATTTT. Protein product: CASSQGLAGGPDTQYF.

As concerns this clone: The same CDR3 also results from other DNA sequences found in this sample. DNA of the CDR3: TGTGCCAGCAGTCGGACAGGCTCCTACAATGAGCAGTTCTTC. Its protein is CASSRTGSYNEQFF. The chain couples TRBV2 to TRBJ2-1; 7 bases align to TRBD1. The CDR3 loop spans 14 amino acids. J was trimmed by 0 bases and V by 5 bases; bases with no gene match: 1. The V gene's germline CDR1 is SNHLY and CDR2 FYNNEI. Based on the CDR3 plus reference TRBV2 and TRBJ2-1, the full variable domain is EPEVTQTPSHQVTQMGQEVILRCVPISNHLYFYWYRQILGQKVEFLVSFYNNEISEKSEIFDDQFSVERPDGSNFTLKIRSTKLEDSAMYFCASSRTGSYNEQFFGPGTRLTVL.

The V and J genes are TRBV19 and TRBJ1-5, with 9 bases identical to TRBD1. CDR3 length equals 16 residues. The germline V gene encodes CDR1 LNHDA and CDR2 SQIVND (reference sequence). V lost 4 bases, J lost 7 bases, and 11 bases stayed unmatched. The CDR3 nucleotides are TGTGCCAGTAGTACCTTGGACAGGGGTCTGGGACAGCCCCAGCATTTT. It codes for CASSTLDRGLGQPQHF.

The chain is built from TRBV19 and TRBJ1-5; no reliable D call. Trimming took 3 bases from V and 8 from J, leaving 14 bases between them. CDR1 and CDR2 (germline): LNHDA, SQIVND (reference sequence). The CDR3 length is 14 residues. The CDR3 sequence: CASSIAGTGEPQHF. CDR3 DNA sequence: TGTGCCAGTAGTATTGCGGGAACTGGGGAGCCCCAGCATTTT.

The chain joins TRBV14 to TRBJ2-2; D unresolved. The CDR3 sequence is 13 residues long. Germline V lookup: CDR1 SGHDN, CDR2 FVKESK. V lost 4 bases and J 4 bases, leaving 7 bases between the germline ends. The CDR3: CASSPLATGELFF. CDR3 nucleotide sequence: TGTGCCAGCAGCCCTTTGGCCACCGGGGAGCTGTTTTTT.

The chain combines TRBV27 with TRBJ2-2; 10 bases fit TRBD1. The CDR3 consists of 14 residues. Trimming cost V 6 bases and J 6 bases; bases outside gene matches: 4. Germline-derived CDR1 and CDR2 are MNHEY and SMNVEV (reference sequence). The CDR3 nucleotides read TGTGCCAGCAGCACGACAGGGGGCGCCGGGGAGCTGTTTTTT. As protein: CASSTTGGAGELFF.

The chain recombines TRBV19 with TRBJ1-5, with 7 bases fitting TRBD1. Germline V lookup: CDR1 LNHDA, CDR2 SQIVND (reference sequence). Trimming at V came to 4 bases and at J to 0 bases, leaving 12 bases not matched to a gene. CDR3 length: 18 residues. The CDR3 DNA reads as TGTGCCAGTAGTACTCGACAGGGAAATTCGATTAGCAATCAGCCCCAGCATTTT. It specifies CASSTRQGNSISNQPQHF.

The chain employs TRBV7-9 and TRBJ2-7; a weak D match, TRBD1 (6 bases). The ends were cut back, 5 bases at V and 5 bases at J, with 19 bases in the middle. The CDR3 loop spans 15 amino acids. Germline CDR1 and CDR2: SEHNR and FQNEAQ (reference sequence). The DNA of the CDR3 is TGTGCCAGCAGCCGAGGGTACAGGGTTCTCGACGAGCAGTACTTC. Its translation: CASSRGYRVLDEQYF.

The chain uses TRBV7-9 and TRBJ1-4; 10 positions match TRBD1. CDR3 length equals 15 residues. Germline lookup yields CDR1 SEHNR and CDR2 FQNEAQ (reference sequence). J gave up 3 bases and V 4 bases, and 2 bases lay outside the gene matches. CDR3 amino acids: CASSWGQGPNEKLFF. The CDR3 nucleotides are TGTGCCAGCAGCTGGGGACAGGGGCCTAATGAAAAACTGTTTTTT.

The gene calls are TRBV19 and TRBJ2-3; 7 bases agree with TRBD2. Germline CDR1 and CDR2: LNHDA and SQIVND (reference sequence). The CDR3 length is 16 residues. J lost 0 bases, V lost 5 bases, and 8 bases had no gene match. For the CDR3, the DNA is TGTGCCAGTAGTGGGCTAGCGGCCTCCAGCACAGATACGCAGTATTTT. Protein sequence: CASSGLAASSTDTQYF.

This chain connects TRBV5-1 to TRBJ1-2; a weak D match, TRBD1 (6 bases). This CDR3 has 15 amino acids. The germline V gene has CDR1 SGHRS and CDR2 YFSETQ. V lost 0 bases, J lost 2 bases, and 11 bases lay in between. The DNA for the CDR3 is TGCGCCAGCAGCTTGGAGGGCAGGGGAAACTATGGCTACACCTTC. It is translated as CASSLEGRGNYGYTF.

The rearrangement uses TRBV27 and TRBJ2-5; 8 bases are shared with TRBD1. CDR1 is MNHEY and CDR2 is SMNVEV in the germline V gene (reference sequence). There are 16 residues in the CDR3. Trimming removed 7 bases from V and 2 bases from J; junction bases left unmatched: 12. The CDR3 loop reads CASMPRWTGIQETQYF. As DNA, the CDR3 is TGTGCCAGCATGCCAAGATGGACAGGGATACAAGAGACCCAGTACTTC.

V usage is TRBV6-4 and J usage is TRBJ2-3; 12 bases map to TRBD2. The CDR3 loop spans 15 amino acids. From germline, CDR1 is MRHNA and CDR2 SNTAGT. V shed 3 bases and J 6 bases; nucleotides not matched to a gene: 4. CDR3 sequence reads: CASSETSGRGDTQYF. The CDR3 nucleotides are TGTGCCAGCAGTGAGACTAGCGGGAGAGGGGATACGCAGTATTTT.

This chain connects TRBV27 to TRBJ2-1; TRBD2 aligns across 12 bases. The junction had 13 bases not matched to a gene; V was cut back by 10 bases and J by 9 bases. The germline CDR1 and CDR2 sequences are MNHEY and SMNVEV (reference sequence). This CDR3 spans 15 amino acids. CDR3 residues: CATHLLAGGIGEQFF. Here the CDR3 DNA reads TGTGCCACCCACCTACTAGCGGGAGGTATAGGTGAGCAGTTCTTC.

This sequence joins TRBV19 and TRBJ2-1, with TRBD2 matching over 10 bases. The CDR3 loop spans 16 amino acids. Germline CDR1 reads LNHDA; CDR2 reads SQIVND (reference sequence). J lost 4 bases, V lost 5 bases, and 8 bases had no gene match. The CDR3 protein is CASSVRTSGTYNEQFF. CDR3 in DNA: TGTGCCAGTAGTGTGCGTACTAGCGGGACTTACAATGAGCAGTTCTTC.

The J gene is TRBJ2-1, the V gene TRBV3-1 (or the pseudogene TRBV3-2); D uncertain. This CDR3 is built from 13 residues. Trimming left V 1 base short and J 4 bases short, with 5 bases between. The germline gives CDR1 LGHDT, CDR2 YNNKEL (reference sequence). This chain's CDR3 is CASSQALYNEQFF. The DNA for the CDR3 is TGTGCCAGCAGCCAAGCGCTATACAATGAGCAGTTCTTC.

The V call is TRBV6-5, the J call TRBJ2-5; D gene unclear. V was cut by 0 bases and J by 4 bases, with 9 bases left in between. The CDR3 covers 14 residues. CDR1 is MNHEY, CDR2 SVGAGI, per germline. This CDR3 is CASSYSVHRETQYF. CDR3 nucleotide sequence: TGTGCCAGCAGTTACTCGGTACACCGAGAGACCCAGTACTTC.

The J gene is TRBJ1-5, the V gene TRBV27, with D perhaps TRBD1 (6 bases). The V and J ends lost 6 bases and 5 bases respectively, with 17 bases between them. The V gene's germline CDR1 is MNHEY and CDR2 SMNVEV (reference sequence). The CDR3 has 15 amino acids. CDR3 coding DNA: TGTGCCAGCAGCCCCCGGGGGGGGGCGCATCAGCCCCAGCATTTT. Its translation: CASSPRGGAHQPQHF.

V is TRBV5-1 and J is TRBJ2-1, with TRBD2 matching 12 bases. This CDR3 contains 15 residues. With V trimmed by 4 bases and J by 4 bases, 3 bases remained unmatched. CDR1 SGHRS and CDR2 YFSETQ come from the germline V gene. The CDR3 region is CASSLGTSGYNEQFF. The DNA of the CDR3 is TGCGCCAGCAGCCTTGGGACTAGCGGGTACAATGAGCAGTTCTTC. Full variable domain (rest looked up from reference TRBV5-1 and TRBJ2-1): KAGVTQTPRYLIKTRGQQVTLSCSPISGHRSVSWYQQTPGQGLQFLFEYFSETQRNKGNFPGRFSGRQFSNSRSEMNVSTLELGDSALYLCASSLGTSGYNEQFFGPGTRLTVL.

Only a few counts were recorded for this clone. The gene calls are TRBV29-1 and TRBJ2-3, with D unresolved. Germline CDR1 is SQVTM and CDR2 is ANQGSEA. V lost 7 bases, J lost 8 bases, and 25 bases lay in between. This CDR3 comprises 15 residues. The CDR3 sequence is CSGIIQTIPGATQYF. CDR3 sequence (DNA): TGCAGCGGTATTATCCAGACCATCCCCGGAGCTACGCAGTATTTT.

The chain combines TRBV27 with TRBJ1-5; possibly TRBD1 for D (5 bases). Between the trimmed V and J ends, which lost 3 bases and 1 base, there was a span of 13 bases. There are 16 residues in the CDR3. CDR1 is MNHEY, CDR2 SMNVEV, per germline (reference sequence). CDR3 sequence: CASSFQGSASNQPQHF. DNA of the CDR3: TGTGCCAGCAGTTTCCAGGGTTCGGCGAGCAATCAGCCCCAGCATTTT.

This clone came up once. The CDR3: CASRDSGQLGNTIYF. The CDR3 DNA sequence: TGTGCCAGCAGGGACTCGGGACAGCTCGGAAACACCATATATTTT. The chain uses TRBV6-6 and TRBJ1-3; 7 bases line up with TRBD1. The CDR3 sequence is 15 residues long. The J segment lost 4 bases and the V segment lost 6 bases, leaving 9 bases of the junction unmatched. Germline V lookup: CDR1 MNHNY, CDR2 SVGAGI (reference sequence).

V usage is TRBV10-3 and J usage is TRBJ2-7; no definite D call. The CDR3 runs 12 residues. Germline V gene lookup returns CDR1 ENHRY and CDR2 SYGVKD. V lost 6 bases to trimming and J lost 7 bases, with 13 bases between them. CDR3 residues: CAIRELLGEQYF. In DNA, the CDR3 is TGTGCCATCAGGGAACTCCTCGGGGAGCAGTACTTC.

The chain carries TRBV6-1 and TRBJ2-1; the match to TRBD2 covers 11 bases. J lost 0 bases, V lost 4 bases, and 2 bases had no gene match. Germline V CDR1 and CDR2: MNHNS, SASEGT. CDR3 length: 16 residues. CDR3 sequence: CASSGGLAVSYNEQFF. CDR3 in DNA: TGTGCCAGCAGTGGGGGACTAGCGGTCTCCTACAATGAGCAGTTCTTC.

The genes are TRBV2 and TRBJ1-1; D not resolved. The CDR3 sequence is 14 residues long. Germline CDR1 is SNHLY and CDR2 is FYNNEI. Trimming removed 5 bases at V and 2 bases at J, with 12 bases between. CDR3 DNA: TGTGCCAGCAGTCCGTCGTTTATAAACACTGAAGCTTTCTTT. Its protein is CASSPSFINTEAFF.